This T cell receptor beta chain originates from a study of blood T cell repertoires in COVID-19. At the level of the study: Collection of acute and convalescent COVID-19 samples took place in the United States, Italy and Spain. From T cells, B-cell-depleted T cells, or PBMCs came the material, which was cDNA or gDNA.

CDR3 length equals 16 residues. Unmatched junction bases numbered 4, after V lost 2 bases and J lost 3 bases. The germline gives CDR1 SNHLY, CDR2 FYNNEI. In the authors' workflow: Scientists estimated how many nucleated cells there were by amplifying reference gene primers. Repertoires were generated with immunoSEQ multiplex PCR, while TCRdb's copy carries only in-frame clones and drops some. From that table come the V and J calls and clone size; the DNA was used to work out D and trimming. Of about 84,000 clones in the sample, around 80% are singletons; the top ten hold around 36%. This sequence joins TRBV2 and TRBJ2-2, with 9 nucleotides matching TRBD2. This TCR was sampled from a man older than 75 with active or convalescent COVID-19. Sequencing was done on a sample of peripheral blood. The CDR3 reads CASSERAGGYTGELFF. The DNA for the CDR3 is TGTGCCAGCAGTGAACGAGCGGGGGGTTACACCGGGGAGCTGTTTTTT.